A single TCR beta chain is shown here with its context. The trim removed 7 bases at V and 5 bases at J, leaving 8 bases unmatched. The CDR3 contains 15 residues. Germline-derived CDR1 and CDR2 are SNHLY and FYNNEI. The data stem from a study of blood T cell repertoires in COVID-19. Repertoires were generated with immunoSEQ multiplex PCR, while TCRdb's copy carries only in-frame clones and drops some. The repertoire includes more than 95,000 clones, about nine tenths of them detected once, and roughly 1.9% sits in the top ten. The chain links TRBV2 to TRBJ1-4; the match to TRBD1 covers 9 bases. Source material: peripheral blood. The clonotype originates from a human donor with active COVID-19. The donor label of this sample is uncertain. CDR3 sequence (DNA): TGTGCCAGCAAAACGTTAGGGACAGGGAATGAAAAACTGTTTTTT. Residues: CASKTLGTGNEKLFF.